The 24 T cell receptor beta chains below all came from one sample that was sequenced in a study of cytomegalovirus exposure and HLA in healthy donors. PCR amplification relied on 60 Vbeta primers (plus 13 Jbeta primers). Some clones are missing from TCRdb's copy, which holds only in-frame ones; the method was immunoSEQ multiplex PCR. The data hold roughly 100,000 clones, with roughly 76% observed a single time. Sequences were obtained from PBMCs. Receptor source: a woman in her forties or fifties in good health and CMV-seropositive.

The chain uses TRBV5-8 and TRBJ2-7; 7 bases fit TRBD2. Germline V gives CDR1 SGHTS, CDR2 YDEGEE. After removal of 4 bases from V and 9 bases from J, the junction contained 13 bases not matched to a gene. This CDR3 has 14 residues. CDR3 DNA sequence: TGTGCCAGCAGCGCGGGACTTACCTTAGCGGGGCAGTACTTC. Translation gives CASSAGLTLAGQYF. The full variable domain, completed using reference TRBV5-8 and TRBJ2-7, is EAGVTQSPTHLIKTRGQQATLRCSPISGHTSVYWYQQALGLGLQFLLWYDEGEERNRGNFPPRFSGRQFPNYSSELNVNALELEDSALYLCASSAGLTLAGQYFGPGTRLTVT.

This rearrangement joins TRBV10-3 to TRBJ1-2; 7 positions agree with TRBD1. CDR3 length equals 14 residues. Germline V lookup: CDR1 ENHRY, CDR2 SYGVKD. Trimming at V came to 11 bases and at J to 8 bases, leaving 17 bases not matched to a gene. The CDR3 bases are TGTGCCGCCACTCCCGAACAGGGGAATTACGGCTACACCTTC. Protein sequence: CAATPEQGNYGYTF.

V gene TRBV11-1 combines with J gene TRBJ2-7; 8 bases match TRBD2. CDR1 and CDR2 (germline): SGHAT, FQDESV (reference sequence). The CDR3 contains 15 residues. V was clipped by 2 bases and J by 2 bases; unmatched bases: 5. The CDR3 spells CASSLPLAGTYEQYF. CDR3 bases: TGTGCCAGCAGCTTACCGCTAGCGGGTACCTACGAGCAGTACTTC.

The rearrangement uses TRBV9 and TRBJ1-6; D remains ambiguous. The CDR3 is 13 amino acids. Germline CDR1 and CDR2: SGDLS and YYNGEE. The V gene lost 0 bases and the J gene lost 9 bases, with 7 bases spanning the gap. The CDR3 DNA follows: TGTGCCAGCAGCGTAGATTCCCTTTCACCCCTCCACTTT. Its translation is CASSVDSLSPLHF.

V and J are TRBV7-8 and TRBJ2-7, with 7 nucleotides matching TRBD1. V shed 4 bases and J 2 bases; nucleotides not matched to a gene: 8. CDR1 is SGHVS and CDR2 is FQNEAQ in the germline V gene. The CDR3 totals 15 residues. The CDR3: CASSSGQAFPYEQYF. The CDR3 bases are TGTGCCAGCAGCTCCGGACAGGCCTTCCCCTACGAGCAGTACTTC.

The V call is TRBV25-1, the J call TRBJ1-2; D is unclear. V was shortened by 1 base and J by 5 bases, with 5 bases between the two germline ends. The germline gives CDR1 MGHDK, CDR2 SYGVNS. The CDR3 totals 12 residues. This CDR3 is CASSESQYGYTF. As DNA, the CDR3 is TGTGCCAGCAGTGAATCGCAGTATGGCTACACCTTC.

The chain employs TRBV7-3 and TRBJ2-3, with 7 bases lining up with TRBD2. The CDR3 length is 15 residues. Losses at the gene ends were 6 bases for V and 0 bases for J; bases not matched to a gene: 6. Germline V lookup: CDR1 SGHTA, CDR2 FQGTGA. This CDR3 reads CASSFLAGSTDTQYF. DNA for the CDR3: TGTGCCAGCAGTTTCTTAGCGGGCAGCACAGATACGCAGTATTTT.

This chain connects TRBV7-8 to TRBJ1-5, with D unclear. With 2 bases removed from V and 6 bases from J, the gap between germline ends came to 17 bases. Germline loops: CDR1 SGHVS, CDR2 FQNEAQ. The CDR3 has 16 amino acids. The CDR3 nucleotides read TGTGCCAGCAGCTTATCGACGTCTCGAGCGGGTCAGCCCCAGCATTTT. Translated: CASSLSTSRAGQPQHF.

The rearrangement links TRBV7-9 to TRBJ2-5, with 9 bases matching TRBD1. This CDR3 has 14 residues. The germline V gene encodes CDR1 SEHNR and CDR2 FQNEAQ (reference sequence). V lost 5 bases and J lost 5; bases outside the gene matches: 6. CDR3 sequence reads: CASSRDRERETQYF. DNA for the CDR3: TGTGCCAGCAGCCGGGACAGGGAGAGGGAGACCCAGTACTTC.

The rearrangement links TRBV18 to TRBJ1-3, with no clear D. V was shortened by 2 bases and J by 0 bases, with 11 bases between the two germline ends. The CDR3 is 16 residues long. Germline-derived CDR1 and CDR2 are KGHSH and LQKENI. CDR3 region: CASSPGSINSGNTIYF. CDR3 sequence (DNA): TGTGCCAGCTCACCAGGGAGCATTAACTCTGGAAACACCATATATTTT. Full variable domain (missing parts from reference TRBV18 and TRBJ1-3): NAGVMQNPRHLVRRRGQEARLRCSPMKGHSHVYWYRQLPEEGLKFMVYLQKENIIDESGMPKERFSAEFPKEGPSILRIQQVVRGDSAAYFCASSPGSINSGNTIYFGEGSWLTVV.

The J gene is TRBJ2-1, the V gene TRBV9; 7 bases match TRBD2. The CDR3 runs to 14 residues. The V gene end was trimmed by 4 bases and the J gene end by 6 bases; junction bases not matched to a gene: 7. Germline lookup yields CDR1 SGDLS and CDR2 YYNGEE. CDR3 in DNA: TGTGCCAGCAGCTACCCGGGACTACGCAATGAGCAGTTCTTC. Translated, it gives CASSYPGLRNEQFF. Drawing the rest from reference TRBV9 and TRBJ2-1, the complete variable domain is DSGVTQTPKHLITATGQRVTLRCSPRSGDLSVYWYQQSLDQGLQFLIQYYNGEERAKGNILERFSAQQFPDLHSELNLSSLELGDSALYFCASSYPGLRNEQFFGPGTRLTVL.

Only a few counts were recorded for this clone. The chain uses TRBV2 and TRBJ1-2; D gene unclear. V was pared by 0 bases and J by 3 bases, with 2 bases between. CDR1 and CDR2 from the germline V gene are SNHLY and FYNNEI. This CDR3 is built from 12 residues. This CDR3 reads CASSEAYYGYTF. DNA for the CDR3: TGTGCCAGCAGTGAAGCCTACTATGGCTACACCTTC.

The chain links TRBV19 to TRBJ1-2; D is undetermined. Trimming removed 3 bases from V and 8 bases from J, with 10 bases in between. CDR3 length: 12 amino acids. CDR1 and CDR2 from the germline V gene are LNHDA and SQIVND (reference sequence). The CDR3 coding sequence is TGTGCCAGTAGTATGGGAGTGCGGGGCTACACCTTC. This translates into CASSMGVRGYTF.

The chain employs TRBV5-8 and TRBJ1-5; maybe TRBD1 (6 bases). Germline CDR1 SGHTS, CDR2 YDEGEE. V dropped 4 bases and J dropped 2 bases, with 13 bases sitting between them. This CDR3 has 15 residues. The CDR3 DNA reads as TGTGCCAGCAGCCCCTGGGGGCGCGGCAATCAGCCCCAGCATTTT. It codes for CASSPWGRGNQPQHF.

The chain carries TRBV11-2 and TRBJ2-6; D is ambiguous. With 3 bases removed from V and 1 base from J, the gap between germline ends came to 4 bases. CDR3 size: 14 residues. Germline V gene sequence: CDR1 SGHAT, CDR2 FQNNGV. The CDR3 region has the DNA TGTGCCAGCAGCTTTCCTTCTGGGGCCAACGTCCTGACTTTC. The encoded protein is CASSFPSGANVLTF.

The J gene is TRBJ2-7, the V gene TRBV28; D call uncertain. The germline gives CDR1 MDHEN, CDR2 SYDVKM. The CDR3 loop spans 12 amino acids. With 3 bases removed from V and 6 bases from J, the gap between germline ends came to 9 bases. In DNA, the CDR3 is TGTGCCAGCAGTTTGAGGTATCGCGAGCAGTACTTC. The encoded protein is CASSLRYREQYF. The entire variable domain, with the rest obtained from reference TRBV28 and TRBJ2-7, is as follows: DVKVTQSSRYLVKRTGEKVFLECVQDMDHENMFWYRQDPGLGLRLIYFSYDVKMKEKGDIPEGYSVSREKKERFSLILESASTNQTSMYLCASSLRYREQYFGPGTRLTVT.

The chain's CDR3 is CASSLTGGGQPQHF. The CDR3 DNA reads as TGTGCCAGCAGTTTGACAGGGGGAGGTCAGCCCCAGCATTTT. The gene calls are TRBV2 and TRBJ1-5, with TRBD1 matching 9 bases. This CDR3 contains 14 residues. The V gene end was trimmed by 5 bases and the J gene end by 6 bases; junction bases not matched to a gene: 5. Germline CDR1 and CDR2: SNHLY and FYNNEI.

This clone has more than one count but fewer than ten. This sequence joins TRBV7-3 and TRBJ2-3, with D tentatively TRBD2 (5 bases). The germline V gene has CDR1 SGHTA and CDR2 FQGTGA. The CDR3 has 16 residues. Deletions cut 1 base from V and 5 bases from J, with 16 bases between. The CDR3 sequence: CASSLKGSEWGDTQYF. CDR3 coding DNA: TGTGCCAGCAGCTTAAAAGGGAGCGAGTGGGGAGATACGCAGTATTTT. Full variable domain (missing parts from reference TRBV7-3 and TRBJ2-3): GAGVSQTPSNKVTEKGKYVELRCDPISGHTALYWYRQSLGQGPEFLIYFQGTGAADDSGLPNDRFFAVRPEGSVSTLKIQRTERGDSAVYLCASSLKGSEWGDTQYFGPGTRLTVL.

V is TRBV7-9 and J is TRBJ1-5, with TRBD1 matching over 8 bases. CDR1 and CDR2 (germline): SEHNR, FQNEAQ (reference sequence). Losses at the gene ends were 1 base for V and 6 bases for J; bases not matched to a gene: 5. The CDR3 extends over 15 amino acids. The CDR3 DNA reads TGTGCCAGCAGCTTAGGACAGGGGTCGGGTCAGCCCCAGCATTTT. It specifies CASSLGQGSGQPQHF.

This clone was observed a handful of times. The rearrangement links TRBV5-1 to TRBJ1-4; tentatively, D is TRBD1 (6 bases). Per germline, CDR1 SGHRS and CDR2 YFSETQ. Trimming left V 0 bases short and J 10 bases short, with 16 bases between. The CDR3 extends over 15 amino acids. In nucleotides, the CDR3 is TGCGCCAGCAGCTTGGCCCGAGGGGCCAGGGGAAAACTGTTTTTT. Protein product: CASSLARGARGKLFF. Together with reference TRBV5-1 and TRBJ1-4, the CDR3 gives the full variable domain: KAGVTQTPRYLIKTRGQQVTLSCSPISGHRSVSWYQQTPGQGLQFLFEYFSETQRNKGNFPGRFSGRQFSNSRSEMNVSTLELGDSALYLCASSLARGARGKLFFGSGTQLSVL.

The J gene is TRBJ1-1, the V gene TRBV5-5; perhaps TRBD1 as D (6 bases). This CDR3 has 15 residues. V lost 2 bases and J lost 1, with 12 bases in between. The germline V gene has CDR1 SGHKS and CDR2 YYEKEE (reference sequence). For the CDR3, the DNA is TGTGCCAGCAGCTTTCGGGGACAAACGAACACTGAAGCTTTCTTT. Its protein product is CASSFRGQTNTEAFF.

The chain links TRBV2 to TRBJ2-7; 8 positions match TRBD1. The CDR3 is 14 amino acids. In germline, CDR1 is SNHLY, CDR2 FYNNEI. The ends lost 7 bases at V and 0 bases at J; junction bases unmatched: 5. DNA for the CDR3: TGTGCCAGCACAAACAGGGGGTCCTCCTACGAGCAGTACTTC. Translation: CASTNRGSSYEQYF.

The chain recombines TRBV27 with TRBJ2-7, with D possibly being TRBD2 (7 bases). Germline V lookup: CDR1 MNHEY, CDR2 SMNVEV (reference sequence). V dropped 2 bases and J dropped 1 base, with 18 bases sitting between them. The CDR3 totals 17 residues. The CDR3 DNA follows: TGTGCCAGCAGTTTAGGACAGTTGGGGGGGGCATCCTACGAGCAGTACTTC. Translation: CASSLGQLGGASYEQYF.

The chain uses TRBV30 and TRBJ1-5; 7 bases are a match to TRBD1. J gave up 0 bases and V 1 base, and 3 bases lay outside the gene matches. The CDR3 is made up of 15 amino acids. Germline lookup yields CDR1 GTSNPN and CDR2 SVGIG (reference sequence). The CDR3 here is CAWSADRVSNQPQHF. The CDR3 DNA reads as TGTGCCTGGAGTGCCGACAGGGTTAGCAATCAGCCCCAGCATTTT.